Described below is a single TCR beta chain sequence and its context. Germline trimming cut 4 bases from V and 9 bases from J; bases unmatched to any gene: 23. This CDR3 region has 18 residues. The V gene's germline CDR1 is SGHRS and CDR2 YFSETQ. The data were taken from a study of blood T cell repertoires in COVID-19. Libraries were prepared by immunoSEQ multiplex PCR; TCRdb keeps only in-frame clonotypes and omits some of them. The sample contains 200,000 to 300,000 clones, around four fifths of which appear only once. The material sequenced was peripheral blood. This sequence originates from a woman aged 60-75 years with active or convalescent COVID-19. This chain links TRBV5-1 with TRBJ2-7, with 9 bases that match TRBD2. This chain's CDR3 is CASSPMGPTSGSETVQYF. As DNA, the CDR3 is TGCGCCAGCAGCCCGATGGGCCCAACTAGCGGGTCAGAGACGGTGCAGTACTTC.